This entry lists 14 T cell receptor beta chains sequenced from one sample in a study of T cell responses to AZD1222 COVID-19 vaccine. Clones were read by immunoSEQ multiplex PCR, and TCRdb kept only the in-frame ones, dropping some. The repertoire holds approximately 110,000 clones, with roughly nine tenths as singletons. Sequences were derived from peripheral blood, sampled on day 0 of AZD1222 vaccination. These receptors came from an adult in good health.

J is TRBJ2-1 and V is TRBV10-3, with 13 bases aligning to TRBD2. The CDR3 is 13 amino acids. With V trimmed by 8 bases and J by 7 bases, 2 bases remained unmatched. The germline V gene has CDR1 ENHRY and CDR2 SYGVKD. This CDR3 reads CAILGLAGNEQFF. CDR3 coding DNA: TGTGCCATCTTGGGACTAGCGGGGAATGAGCAGTTCTTC.

The CDR3 sequence: CASRSKTGRYYEQYF. Here the CDR3 DNA reads TGTGCCAGCAGATCTAAGACCGGACGGTACTACGAGCAGTACTTC. The chain combines TRBV7-2 with TRBJ2-7; D remains unclear. Germline CDR1 is SGHTA and CDR2 is FQGNSA. Trimming stripped 6 bases from V and 3 bases from J, with 18 bases between. The CDR3 totals 15 residues.

V is TRBV7-2 and J is TRBJ2-5, with 7 bases that match TRBD1. From germline, CDR1 is SGHTA and CDR2 FQGNSA. The V segment lost 5 bases and the J segment 0 bases; nucleotides outside the gene matches: 6. The CDR3 length is 15 residues. As DNA, the CDR3 is TGTGCCAGCAGCCAGGGGGTCGGGTACCAAGAGACCCAGTACTTC. It is translated as CASSQGVGYQETQYF. The full variable domain, in which reference TRBV7-2 and TRBJ2-5 provide the parts outside the CDR3, is GAGVSQSPSNKVTEKGKDVELRCDPISGHTALYWYRQSLGQGLEFLIYFQGNSAPDKSGLPSDRFSAERTGGSVSTLTIQRTQQEDSAVYLCASSQGVGYQETQYFGPGTRLLVL.

The genes are TRBV5-8 and TRBJ2-2; no clear D. Deletions cut 4 bases from V and 1 base from J, with 5 bases between. In germline, CDR1 is SGHTS, CDR2 YDEGEE. CDR3 length: 13 residues. This chain's CDR3 is CASSLRNTGELFF. In DNA, the CDR3 is TGTGCCAGCAGCCTCCGGAACACCGGGGAGCTGTTTTTT.

The rearrangement joins TRBV7-2 to TRBJ1-6; perhaps TRBD1 as D (5 bases). V lost 2 bases and J lost 7, with 15 bases in between. The CDR3 sequence is 16 residues long. Germline CDR1 SGHTA, CDR2 FQGNSA. The CDR3 is CASSLLGGARNSPLHF. Written as DNA, the CDR3 is TGTGCCAGCAGCTTACTTGGAGGGGCCCGAAATTCACCCCTCCACTTT.

This chain connects TRBV6-2 or TRBV6-3 to TRBJ2-7, with D perhaps matching TRBD2 (6 bases). The CDR3 loop spans 14 amino acids. Germline CDR1 is MNHEY and CDR2 is SVGEGT. V lost 1 base to trimming and J lost 1 base, with 8 bases between them. The CDR3 sequence is CASSYLAGSYEQYF. For the CDR3, the DNA is TGTGCCAGCAGTTACTTGGCGGGGTCCTACGAGCAGTACTTC.

The gene calls are TRBV10-3 and TRBJ1-4, with 11 positions matching TRBD1. Per the germline V gene, CDR1 is ENHRY and CDR2 is SYGVKD. V shed 6 bases, J shed 0 bases, and the junction held 3 bases outside the gene matches. The CDR3 consists of 16 residues. The CDR3 loop is CAISRDRGSTNEKLFF. For the CDR3, the DNA is TGTGCCATCAGCCGGGACAGGGGGTCAACTAATGAAAAACTGTTTTTT.

This clone was seen only a few times. The rearrangement links TRBV29-1 to TRBJ2-3; 10 bases align to TRBD2. The CDR3 length is 13 residues. Germline V gene data show CDR1 as SQVTM and CDR2 as ANQGSEA. The ends lost 8 bases at V and 6 bases at J; junction bases unmatched: 8. CDR3 loop: CSLPGTSEDTQYF. CDR3 DNA: TGCAGCCTCCCCGGGACTAGCGAGGATACGCAGTATTTT.

The genes are TRBV7-6 and TRBJ2-1, with 10 bases lining up with TRBD2. V was pared by 0 bases and J by 0 bases, with 5 bases of the junction left unmatched. The CDR3 spans 18 residues. Germline assignment: CDR1 SGHVS and CDR2 FNYEAQ. DNA for the CDR3: TGTGCCAGCAGCTTAGCTCTAGCGGGAGTGTCCTCCTACAATGAGCAGTTCTTC. Protein product: CASSLALAGVSSYNEQFF.

The chain couples TRBV10-3 to TRBJ1-2; D gene uncertain. The CDR3 has 13 amino acids. From germline, CDR1 is ENHRY and CDR2 SYGVKD. V was cut by 2 bases and J by 6 bases, with 10 bases left in between. For the CDR3, the DNA is TGTGCCATCAGTGAGGGGGAGCGGGATGGCTACACCTTC. Protein product: CAISEGERDGYTF.

This sequence joins TRBV10-3 and TRBJ2-5; a possible D gene is TRBD1 (5 bases). The CDR3 loop spans 14 amino acids. Germline loops: CDR1 ENHRY, CDR2 SYGVKD. The V and J ends lost 3 bases and 1 base respectively, with 9 bases between them. The chain's CDR3 is CAISDRTTQETQYF. The CDR3 nucleotides read TGTGCCATCAGTGACAGGACAACCCAAGAGACCCAGTACTTC.

V usage is TRBV7-8 and J usage is TRBJ1-5; D ambiguous. The CDR3 loop spans 14 amino acids. The germline V and J ends were trimmed by 5 bases and 3 bases, with 11 bases remaining between them. Germline V gives CDR1 SGHVS, CDR2 FQNEAQ. DNA for the CDR3: TGTGCCAGCAGCGACCCGGGAGACAATCAGCCCCAGCATTTT. This codes for CASSDPGDNQPQHF.

J is TRBJ2-7 and V is TRBV4-1; D is perhaps TRBD1 or TRBD2 (5 bases each). Per the germline V gene, CDR1 is MGHRA and CDR2 is YSYEKL. The CDR3 extends over 14 amino acids. V was shortened by 1 base and J by 7 bases, with 14 bases between the two germline ends. CDR3 protein: CASSQGGRVKEQYF. The DNA of the CDR3 is TGCGCCAGCAGCCAAGGGGGACGGGTAAAGGAGCAGTACTTC.

The chain is built from TRBV11-3 and TRBJ2-5; 7 nucleotides line up with TRBD1. Germline CDR1 reads SGHNT; CDR2 reads YENEEA. V dropped 1 base and J dropped 1; count of bases not matched to a gene: 0. The CDR3 is 14 amino acids. In DNA, the CDR3 is TGTGCCAGCAGCTTAGGGACAGGCCAAGAGACCCAGTACTTC. The encoded protein is CASSLGTGQETQYF.